This passage covers 32 T cell receptor beta chains from one sample sequenced in a study of blood T cell repertoires in COVID-19. Sequenced by immunoSEQ multiplex PCR; TCRdb stores in-frame clones only, minus some. The sample yields 300,000 or so clones, roughly 87% seen once. Sequences were obtained from peripheral blood. Every receptor here comes from a man in his forties or fifties with active or convalescent COVID-19.

This chain joins TRBV28 and TRBJ2-6; TRBD1 aligns across 8 bases. Losses at the gene ends were 11 bases for V and 12 bases for J; bases not matched to a gene: 12. Germline V gives CDR1 MDHEN, CDR2 SYDVKM. This CDR3 spans 13 amino acids. The DNA for the CDR3 is TGTGCCTCCTGCCCGGGACAGGCCCCCGTCCTGACTTTC. It codes for CASCPGQAPVLTF.

This clone showed up just a few times. The DNA of the CDR3 is TGTGCCAGCAGTACACGCGGGGGACTGTTTTTT. Its protein is CASSTRGGLFF. The chain joins TRBV28 to TRBJ2-2; 7 bases align to TRBD2. This CDR3 has 11 amino acids. CDR1 is MDHEN, CDR2 SYDVKM, per germline. J was trimmed by 14 bases and V by 5 bases; bases with no gene match: 5.

V is TRBV14 and J is TRBJ1-2; D might be TRBD1 (5 bases). The V gene lost 3 bases and the J gene lost 7 bases, with 12 bases spanning the gap. CDR3 length: 13 residues. The germline CDR1 and CDR2 sequences are SGHDN and FVKESK. CDR3 region: CASSQGLRRGYTF. The CDR3 region has the DNA TGTGCCAGCAGCCAGGGGCTCAGGCGTGGCTACACCTTC.

CDR3 sequence: CASGSSRQRTTYEQYF. The DNA for the CDR3 is TGTGCCAGCGGGTCCTCCCGACAGCGTACCACCTACGAGCAGTACTTC. V usage is TRBV28 and J usage is TRBJ2-7, with D possibly TRBD1 on 5 matching bases. CDR1 and CDR2 from the germline V gene are MDHEN and SYDVKM. The V end was cut by 8 bases, the J end by 2 bases, with 22 bases between. This CDR3 spans 16 amino acids.

V gene TRBV15 combines with J gene TRBJ2-5; D gene ambiguous. Trimming pared 0 bases from V and 2 bases from J, leaving 4 bases between. This CDR3 spans 13 amino acids. The V gene's germline CDR1 is LNHNV and CDR2 YYDKDF (reference sequence). Here the CDR3 DNA reads TGTGCCACCAGCAGAGACCTTCAAGAGACCCAGTACTTC. Translating it yields CATSRDLQETQYF.

This rearrangement joins TRBV6-5 to TRBJ1-1, with a weak D call TRBD1 (6 bases). Germline V CDR1 and CDR2: MNHEY, SVGAGI. The CDR3 totals 15 residues. V shed 7 bases and J shed 1 base, with 16 bases lying between them. As DNA, the CDR3 is TGTGCCAGCACCGAAGGGGGAAGATCGAACACTGAAGCTTTCTTT. Its protein is CASTEGGRSNTEAFF.

The chain couples TRBV21-1 to TRBJ2-5; the table's TRBD1 call for D was not verified on the DNA. TRBV21-1 is termed a pseudogene. This CDR3 has 15 amino acids. The CDR3 is CASGPTGQVKETQYF. As DNA, the CDR3 is TGTGCCAGCGGTCCCACGGGACAGGTCAAAGAGACCCAGTACTTC.

V usage is TRBV28 and J usage is TRBJ2-5; 8 bases line up with TRBD2. Germline V gene sequence: CDR1 MDHEN, CDR2 SYDVKM. This CDR3 comprises 17 residues. After removal of 5 bases from V and 2 bases from J, the junction contained 13 bases not matched to a gene. The CDR3 is CASSTSGAGGSQETQYF. Here the CDR3 DNA reads TGTGCCAGCAGTACCTCCGGGGCGGGGGGATCACAAGAGACCCAGTACTTC.

The rearrangement links TRBV28 to TRBJ2-5; 9 bases line up with TRBD2. V gave up 6 bases and J gave up 4 bases; unmatched junction bases: 6. The CDR3 spans 14 residues. From germline, CDR1 is MDHEN and CDR2 SYDVKM. CDR3 residues: CASSVSGRTETQYF. The CDR3 bases are TGTGCCAGCAGCGTCAGCGGGAGGACAGAGACCCAGTACTTC.

The rearrangement joins TRBV11-3 to TRBJ2-2; 12 bases line up with TRBD2. V shed 5 bases and J 0 bases; nucleotides not matched to a gene: 4. This CDR3 region has 17 residues. Germline CDR1 and CDR2: SGHNT and YENEEA. This chain's CDR3 is CASSIGLAGTNTGELFF. CDR3 DNA sequence: TGTGCCAGCAGCATAGGACTAGCGGGGACGAACACCGGGGAGCTGTTTTTT.

The chain uses TRBV27 and TRBJ2-7, with no clear D. There are 14 residues in the CDR3. Germline CDR1 MNHEY, CDR2 SMNVEV (reference sequence). Trimming removed 0 bases at V and 0 bases at J, with 6 bases between. CDR3 DNA: TGTGCCAGCAGTTTATCGCTGAGCTCCTACGAGCAGTACTTC. This encodes CASSLSLSSYEQYF.

V usage is TRBV6-5 and J usage is TRBJ1-4; the D is unclear. V lost 4 bases to trimming and J lost 4 bases, with 10 bases between them. CDR1 is MNHEY, CDR2 SVGAGI, per germline. The CDR3 has 14 residues. DNA for the CDR3: TGTGCCAGCAGTTTGTCACAGTTTAATGAAAAACTGTTTTTT. Amino acid sequence: CASSLSQFNEKLFF.

This chain uses TRBV6-4 with TRBJ2-7; D call uncertain. V was cut by 7 bases and J by 0 bases, with 13 bases left in between. Germline CDR1 reads MRHNA; CDR2 reads SNTAGT. This CDR3 spans 14 amino acids. CDR3 nucleotides: TGTGCCAGCACCGGAGATAGATCCTCCTACGAGCAGTACTTC. Translation: CASTGDRSSYEQYF.

This chain connects TRBV10-3 to TRBJ2-6; TRBD1 is a possible D gene (6 bases). The CDR3 covers 15 residues. Deletions cut 2 bases from V and 4 bases from J, with 9 bases between. CDR1 and CDR2 (germline): ENHRY, SYGVKD. CDR3: CAISETGTGANVLTF. The DNA of the CDR3 is TGTGCCATCAGTGAGACAGGGACCGGGGCCAACGTCCTGACTTTC.

The chain combines TRBV5-5 with TRBJ2-2; D is unresolved. The CDR3 consists of 14 residues. Germline V gives CDR1 SGHKS, CDR2 YYEKEE (reference sequence). V lost 3 bases and J lost 6, with 12 bases in between. The CDR3 DNA reads TGTGCCAGCAGCTCAGGATTTTTATCCGGGGAGCTGTTTTTT. This encodes CASSSGFLSGELFF.

Here the CDR3 DNA reads TGTGCCAGCACGAAGGGACAAGGAAACAATGAGCAGTTCTTC. Its protein product is CASTKGQGNNEQFF. The V gene is TRBV6-5, the J gene TRBJ2-1; the D gene is possibly TRBD1 (6 bases). Germline assignment: CDR1 MNHEY and CDR2 SVGAGI. Trimming took 7 bases from V and 5 from J, leaving 15 bases between them. The CDR3 consists of 14 residues.

The chain recombines TRBV5-1 with TRBJ2-3; the D gene is possibly TRBD2 (6 bases). This CDR3 is 16 amino acids long. V dropped 4 bases and J dropped 0 bases, with 15 bases sitting between them. CDR1 is SGHRS, CDR2 YFSETQ, per germline. The CDR3 nucleotides read TGCGCCAGCAGCCCTCCGGGGGACCCTAGCACAGATACGCAGTATTTT. Amino acid sequence: CASSPPGDPSTDTQYF.

This chain uses TRBV3-1 (or the pseudogene TRBV3-2) with TRBJ2-7; TRBD1 is a possible D gene (5 bases). V lost 1 base to trimming and J lost 6 bases, with 10 bases between them. CDR3 length equals 13 residues. Germline CDR1 LGHDT, CDR2 YNNKEL (reference sequence). CDR3 loop: CASSQGQIIEQYF. CDR3 sequence (DNA): TGTGCCAGCAGCCAAGGACAGATAATCGAGCAGTACTTC.

The chain has TRBV28 and TRBJ1-2; D possibly corresponds to TRBD1 (5 bases). This CDR3 region has 13 residues. The ends were cut back, 7 bases at V and 8 bases at J, with 17 bases in the middle. Germline CDR1 MDHEN, CDR2 SYDVKM. The DNA of the CDR3 is TGTGCCAGCATGGCCAGGGAGGTCGAGGGCTACACCTTC. Translation gives CASMAREVEGYTF.

The chain is built from TRBV5-3 and TRBJ1-2; 9 bases agree with TRBD1. TRBV5-3 counts as an open reading frame of uncertain function. The CDR3 loop spans 16 amino acids. V lost 4 bases and J lost 5; bases outside the gene matches: 12. CDR3 sequence: CARSAGQGTYFYGYTF. CDR3 DNA: TGTGCCAGAAGCGCCGGACAGGGGACGTACTTTTATGGCTACACCTTC.

The CDR3 sequence is CASSPDTVDPGKLFF. The CDR3 nucleotides are TGCGCCAGCAGCCCGGATACAGTAGATCCTGGAAAACTGTTTTTT. V is TRBV5-1 and J is TRBJ1-4; D gene uncertain. Germline CDR1 and CDR2: SGHRS and YFSETQ. V was cut by 4 bases and J by 10 bases, with 20 bases left in between. The CDR3 is 15 residues long.

The rearrangement uses TRBV7-2 and TRBJ1-5, with D unclear. V lost 2 bases and J 6 bases, leaving 8 bases between the germline ends. Germline V gives CDR1 SGHTA, CDR2 FQGNSA. The CDR3 sequence is 13 residues long. This chain's CDR3 is CASSLSEGQPQHF. The CDR3 nucleotides are TGTGCCAGCAGCTTAAGCGAGGGTCAGCCCCAGCATTTT. Drawing the rest from reference TRBV7-2 and TRBJ1-5, the complete variable domain is GAGVSQSPSNKVTEKGKDVELRCDPISGHTALYWYRQSLGQGLEFLIYFQGNSAPDKSGLPSDRFSAERTGGSVSTLTIQRTQQEDSAVYLCASSLSEGQPQHFGDGTRLSIL.

The genes are TRBV24-1 and TRBJ2-3, with TRBD2 identical over 7 bases. After removal of 0 bases from V and 3 bases from J, the junction contained 11 bases not matched to a gene. The CDR3 loop spans 18 amino acids. In germline, CDR1 is KGHDR, CDR2 SFDVKD. The CDR3 nucleotides are TGTGCCACCAGTGATTTGCAAATCCGCGGAGCGGGAACAGATACGCAGTATTTT. Residues: CATSDLQIRGAGTDTQYF.

The gene calls are TRBV2 and TRBJ1-5; D is ambiguous. This CDR3 is built from 17 residues. Germline values: CDR1 SNHLY, CDR2 FYNNEI. The V end was cut by 1 base, the J end by 4 bases, with 17 bases between. CDR3 DNA: TGTGCCAGCAGTGAAGTGTCGGGCGGGCTCAGTAATCAGCCCCAGCATTTT. Translation: CASSEVSGGLSNQPQHF.

This chain links TRBV29-1 with TRBJ1-1; TRBD1 aligns across 7 bases. Germline CDR1 and CDR2: SQVTM and ANQGSEA. V lost 0 bases and J lost 11; bases outside the gene matches: 12. The CDR3 spans 14 residues. The CDR3 DNA reads as TGCAGCGTTGAAGATGGATATGGGACAGCCAAGGCTTTCTTT. This translates into CSVEDGYGTAKAFF.

The CDR3 coding sequence is TGTGCCTGGAGTAATTACAGGCTCTACGAGCAGTACTTC. It specifies CAWSNYRLYEQYF. The J gene is TRBJ2-7, the V gene TRBV30, with TRBD1 as a possible D gene (5 bases). The CDR3 is made up of 13 amino acids. V was trimmed by 2 bases and J by 3 bases, leaving 11 bases between them. The germline gives CDR1 GTSNPN, CDR2 SVGIG (reference sequence).

The chain has TRBV18 and TRBJ1-1; TRBD1 aligns across 7 bases. This CDR3 has 14 amino acids. The V gene end was trimmed by 1 base and the J gene end by 4 bases; junction bases not matched to a gene: 3. Germline values: CDR1 KGHSH, CDR2 LQKENI. In nucleotides, the CDR3 is TGTGCCAGCTCACCACGGCAGGGGGGCACTGAAGCTTTCTTT. Translation: CASSPRQGGTEAFF.

On this clone itself: The sample carries other DNA sequences with the same CDR3. This chain uses TRBV5-1 with TRBJ1-1; 9 nucleotides match TRBD1. Germline CDR1 and CDR2: SGHRS and YFSETQ. This CDR3 has 14 amino acids. V lost 1 base and J lost 5; bases outside the gene matches: 3. The CDR3 protein is CASSLTGGRTEAFF. CDR3 bases: TGCGCCAGCAGCTTGACAGGGGGCCGGACTGAAGCTTTCTTT.

V gene TRBV5-4 combines with J gene TRBJ1-6, with 9 bases lining up with TRBD1. CDR3 length: 19 amino acids. CDR1 is SGHNT, CDR2 YYREEE, per germline (reference sequence). The J segment lost 0 bases and the V segment lost 1 base, leaving 8 bases of the junction unmatched. The chain's CDR3 is CASSLSGTGRSSYNSPLHF. CDR3 DNA sequence: TGTGCCAGCAGCTTGTCGGGGACAGGGAGGAGCTCCTATAATTCACCCCTCCACTTT.

The chain employs TRBV6-2 or TRBV6-3 and TRBJ1-1, with a possible D match to TRBD1 (5 bases). Trimming removed 4 bases from V and 6 bases from J, with 21 bases in between. The CDR3 runs 16 residues. Germline assignment: CDR1 MNHEY and CDR2 SVGEGT. The CDR3 loop is CASSSPGRGEVAEAFF. CDR3 sequence (DNA): TGTGCCAGCAGTTCCCCGGGTCGGGGGGAAGTCGCTGAAGCTTTCTTT.

This clone was counted a single time. The J gene is TRBJ1-2, the V gene TRBV7-2; the D gene is possibly TRBD1 (6 bases). Trimming removed 5 bases from V and 4 bases from J, with 14 bases in between. CDR1 is SGHTA, CDR2 FQGNSA, per germline. The CDR3 is made up of 14 amino acids. CDR3 amino acids: CASSKMTGAYGYTF. The CDR3 nucleotides read TGTGCCAGCAGCAAGATGACAGGCGCCTATGGCTACACCTTC.

This chain links TRBV27 with TRBJ2-7; the match to TRBD2 covers 7 bases. CDR3 length equals 15 residues. V lost 5 bases and J lost 7; bases outside the gene matches: 14. Germline assignment: CDR1 MNHEY and CDR2 SMNVEV (reference sequence). The CDR3 DNA is TGTGCCAGCAGTAAAGCGGGACTCCCGTCCTGGGAGCAGTACTTC. Its translation: CASSKAGLPSWEQYF.